This T cell receptor (beta chain) was captured in a study of radiotherapy plus CTLA-4 blockade in lung cancer. Study as a whole: Disease control was present in around a third of patients, and objective responses in more than 15%.

Sequencing used immunoSEQ multiplex PCR; TCRdb keeps in-frame clones, though not all of them. The sample lists tens of thousands of clones, around four fifths occurring once. With regard to this clone: Its antigen is not identified.

The germline gives CDR1 MNHNY, CDR2 SVGAGI (reference sequence). This CDR3 spans 15 amino acids. The ends were cut back, 7 bases at V and 7 bases at J, with 23 bases in the middle. Overall study findings and caveats: Per reports, early blood T cell clone dynamics, plus interferon-beta, forecast response most strongly. Radiotherapy was combined with ipilimumab, and tumor-derived TCR clones then expanded in blood.

The source material was peripheral blood, sampled from a patient treated with radiotherapy plus ipilimumab. The clonotype was recovered from a human donor with non-small cell lung cancer who had stable disease on radiotherapy plus ipilimumab. The chain combines TRBV6-6 with TRBJ2-7, with D tentatively TRBD1 or TRBD2 (6 bases each). CDR3 nucleotides: TGTGCCAGCACATATGGGGGGCCCACCGTGGGAGAGCAGTACTTC. It codes for CASTYGGPTVGEQYF.